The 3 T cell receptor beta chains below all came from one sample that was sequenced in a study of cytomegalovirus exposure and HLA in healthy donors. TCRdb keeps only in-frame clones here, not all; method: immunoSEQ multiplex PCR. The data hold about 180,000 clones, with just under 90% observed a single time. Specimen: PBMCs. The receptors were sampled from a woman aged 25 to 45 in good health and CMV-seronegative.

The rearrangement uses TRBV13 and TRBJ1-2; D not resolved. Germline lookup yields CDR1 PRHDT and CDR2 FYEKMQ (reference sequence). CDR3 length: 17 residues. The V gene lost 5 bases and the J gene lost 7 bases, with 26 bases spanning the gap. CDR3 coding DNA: TGTGCCAGCAGCCAGGAGGTCAGGACCGCCGGTGAGAGTGGCTACACCTTC. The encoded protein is CASSQEVRTAGESGYTF.

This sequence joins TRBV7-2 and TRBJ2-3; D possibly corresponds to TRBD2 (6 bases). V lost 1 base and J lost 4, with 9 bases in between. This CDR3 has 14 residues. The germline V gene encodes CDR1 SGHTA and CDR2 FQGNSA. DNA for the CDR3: TGTGCCAGCAGCTTAGTGGGGGAGGCAGATACGCAGTATTTT. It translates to CASSLVGEADTQYF.

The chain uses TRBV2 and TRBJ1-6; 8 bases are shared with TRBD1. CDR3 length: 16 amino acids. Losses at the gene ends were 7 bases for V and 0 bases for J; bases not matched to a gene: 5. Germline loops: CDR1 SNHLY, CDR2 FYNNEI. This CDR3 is CASKAGGSSYNSPLHF. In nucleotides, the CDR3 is TGTGCCAGCAAAGCAGGGGGCAGCTCCTATAATTCACCCCTCCACTTT.